These 13 T cell receptor beta chains were sequenced from one sample in a study of T cells in localized non-small cell lung cancer. Method: immunoSEQ multiplex PCR; TCRdb's copy keeps in-frame clones and lacks some. The sample lists over 45,000 clones, 77% occurring once. Sequences were derived from peripheral blood, sampled before any cancer treatment. These receptors were collected from a man between 40 and 69 years old with stage I squamous cell lung carcinoma.

This chain joins TRBV30 and TRBJ1-1, with 7 bases lining up with TRBD1. CDR1 GTSNPN and CDR2 SVGIG come from the germline V gene (reference sequence). Trimming took 5 bases from V and 3 from J; bases not matched to a gene: 3. CDR3 length: 12 residues. The DNA for the CDR3 is TGTGCCTGGCAGGGGGGGGACACTGAAGCTTTCTTT. Translating gives CAWQGGDTEAFF.

V is TRBV7-9 and J is TRBJ1-3, with D unclear. Germline CDR1 is SEHNR and CDR2 is FQNEAQ (reference sequence). V was pared by 2 bases and J by 1 base, with 9 bases between. The CDR3 contains 15 residues. The CDR3 nucleotides are TGTGCCAGCAGCTTATCTAAGGATTCTGGAAACACCATATATTTT. This sequence encodes CASSLSKDSGNTIYF. The full variable domain, rest sourced from reference TRBV7-9 and TRBJ1-3, is DTGVSQNPRHKITKRGQNVTFRCDPISEHNRLYWYRQTLGQGPEFLTYFQNEAQLEKSRLLSDRFSAERPKGSFSTLEIQRTEQGDSAMYLCASSLSKDSGNTIYFGEGSWLTVV.

In DNA form, the CDR3 reads TGCGCCAGCAGCCAGGTTCCGAATCAGCCCCAGCATTTT. Protein sequence: CASSQVPNQPQHF. The V and J genes are TRBV4-3 and TRBJ1-5; no definite D call. The germline V gene has CDR1 LGHNA and CDR2 YSLEER. With 3 bases removed from V and 4 bases from J, the gap between germline ends came to 7 bases. This CDR3 is 13 amino acids long.

The V call is TRBV19, the J call TRBJ1-1; D ambiguous. Trimming took 0 bases from V and 0 from J, leaving 11 bases between them. Germline V CDR1 and CDR2: LNHDA, SQIVND (reference sequence). The CDR3 totals 16 residues. This chain's CDR3 is CASSIDRRGVNTEAFF. In DNA, the CDR3 is TGTGCCAGTAGTATAGATCGTCGAGGAGTGAACACTGAAGCTTTCTTT. Full variable domain (rest looked up from reference TRBV19 and TRBJ1-1): DGGITQSPKYLFRKEGQNVTLSCEQNLNHDAMYWYRQDPGQGLRLIYYSQIVNDFQKGDIAEGYSVSREKKESFPLTVTSAQKNPTAFYLCASSIDRRGVNTEAFFGQGTRLTVV.

The chain uses TRBV5-1 and TRBJ2-1; perhaps D is TRBD1 or TRBD2 (5 bases each). V dropped 0 bases and J dropped 4 bases, with 8 bases sitting between them. The germline gives CDR1 SGHRS, CDR2 YFSETQ. There are 14 residues in the CDR3. As DNA, the CDR3 is TGCGCCAGCAGCTTGGGGGACGTGTACAATGAGCAGTTCTTC. Amino acids: CASSLGDVYNEQFF.

V and J are TRBV18 and TRBJ2-1; the D gene is possibly TRBD1 (6 bases). Germline CDR1 KGHSH, CDR2 LQKENI. Trimming cost V 3 bases and J 6 bases, with 15 bases left between them. This CDR3 spans 15 amino acids. The CDR3 DNA reads as TGTGCCAGCTCACCGGGGGCCTCACACCTCAATGAGCAGTTCTTC. Protein sequence: CASSPGASHLNEQFF.

The sample holds one count of this clone. Here the CDR3 DNA reads TGTGCCAGCGAATCGGGACAGGATCCCTCTAACTATGGCTACACCTTC. Amino acids: CASESGQDPSNYGYTF. This chain uses TRBV19 with TRBJ1-2, with TRBD1 identical over 8 bases. Germline CDR1 and CDR2: LNHDA and SQIVND (reference sequence). The V and J ends lost 9 bases and 0 bases, in that order; junction bases with no gene match: 12. This CDR3 is built from 16 residues.

The chain links TRBV9 to TRBJ1-3; unclear D gene. The CDR3 has 15 residues. Germline V lookup: CDR1 SGDLS, CDR2 YYNGEE. Trimming shortened V by 4 bases and J by 0 bases, and 11 bases separated the two germline ends. The CDR3 is CASSPLGSSGNTIYF. The CDR3 DNA reads as TGTGCCAGCAGCCCTCTGGGAAGCTCTGGAAACACCATATATTTT.

The chain uses TRBV5-1 and TRBJ2-1, with 8 nucleotides matching TRBD1. Germline-derived CDR1 and CDR2 are SGHRS and YFSETQ. Unmatched junction bases numbered 2, after V lost 4 bases and J lost 2 bases. The CDR3 extends over 14 amino acids. CDR3 DNA sequence: TGCGCCAGCAGCGCGGGACAGGCCTACAATGAGCAGTTCTTC. This codes for CASSAGQAYNEQFF. The full variable domain, in which reference TRBV5-1 and TRBJ2-1 provide the parts outside the CDR3, is KAGVTQTPRYLIKTRGQQVTLSCSPISGHRSVSWYQQTPGQGLQFLFEYFSETQRNKGNFPGRFSGRQFSNSRSEMNVSTLELGDSALYLCASSAGQAYNEQFFGPGTRLTVL.

This clone was counted between two and nine times. The chain recombines TRBV5-6 with TRBJ2-3; 10 positions match TRBD2. The ends lost 2 bases at V and 0 bases at J; junction bases unmatched: 6. Germline V gene data show CDR1 as SGHDT and CDR2 as YYEEEE. The CDR3 sequence is 17 residues long. CDR3: CASSLRVAGGSTDTQYF. The DNA for the CDR3 is TGTGCCAGCAGCTTAAGGGTAGCGGGGGGTAGCACAGATACGCAGTATTTT.

This rearrangement joins TRBV28 to TRBJ1-1, with TRBD1 matching over 9 bases. The germline V gene has CDR1 MDHEN and CDR2 SYDVKM. CDR3 length: 16 amino acids. J gave up 0 bases and V 6 bases, and 8 bases lay outside the gene matches. This chain's CDR3 is CASRDGQGRMNTEAFF. CDR3 nucleotide sequence: TGTGCCAGCAGGGATGGACAGGGGAGAATGAACACTGAAGCTTTCTTT.

This clone has only a few counts. V and J are TRBV7-2 and TRBJ2-1, with D perhaps TRBD1 or TRBD2 (5 bases each). V was trimmed by 7 bases and J by 0 bases, leaving 13 bases between them. Germline V gives CDR1 SGHTA, CDR2 FQGNSA. The CDR3 is 15 residues long. CDR3 residues: CASKEGPSSYNEQFF. The DNA of the CDR3 is TGTGCCAGCAAAGAGGGGCCAAGCTCCTACAATGAGCAGTTCTTC.

The gene calls are TRBV11-2 and TRBJ1-1, with D tentatively TRBD1 (5 bases). V lost 4 bases and J lost 3, with 24 bases in between. Per germline, CDR1 SGHAT and CDR2 FQNNGV. CDR3 length equals 18 residues. The CDR3 sequence is CASSSGKGPGRGYTEAFF. DNA of the CDR3: TGTGCCAGCAGCTCGGGGAAAGGGCCAGGGCGAGGGTACACTGAAGCTTTCTTT.